Listed below are T cell receptor beta chains from one sample, sequenced in a study of cytomegalovirus exposure and HLA in healthy donors. TCRdb's copy holds only in-frame clones and misses some; the assay was immunoSEQ multiplex PCR. In the table there are a few hundred thousand clones, 70% to 90% of which are singletons. The sample taken for sequencing was PBMCs. The receptors here all came from a woman aged 18 to 35 in good health and CMV-seronegative. Both conserved end residues are part of each CDR3.

v_call cdr3_aa
TRBV10-3 CAISESSVQGFQETQYF
TRBV28 CASTLGTNTEAFF
TRBV2 CASRGQGAGNTEAFF
TRBV7-6 CASSLGGFRSSGNTIYF
TRBV9 CASSVLHSPLHF
TRBV2 CASSGGRRSSGNTIYF
TRBV7-9 CASSSSQGSTQYF
TRBV6-1 CASASWVAAQPQHF
TRBV7-7 CASSSSLTGLNEQYF
TRBV19 CASSIVDRLMNTEAFF
TRBV15 CATSRDRGDRGLYGYTF
TRBV11-3 CASSTSGSFGGELFF
TRBV4-3 CASSPGTGNTEAFF
TRBV4-3 CASSQTYRGIVGYTF
TRBV27 CASSPRGGRENYGYTF
TRBV25-1 CASSESSGVRNEQFF
TRBV7-2 CASSLEPGVHQPQHF
TRBV19 CASSLYRLSYEQYF
TRBV11-3 CASSFGNEQFF
TRBV4-2 CASSQEVGLLGANEKLFF
TRBV5-6 CASSLGTGDGYEQYF
TRBV19 CASSGIQRTEAFF
TRBV27 CASRDSPLHYEQYF
TRBV4-1 CASSQGPMINYGYTF
TRBV5-1 CASSLGPSSYEQYF
TRBV7-9 CASSLGGTGLSYGYTF
TRBV7-2 CASTGNYGYTF
TRBV6-4 CASSPGTGTTGELFF
TRBV7-2 CASSPPAGGYGYTF
TRBV27 CASSLSLRHTGELFF
TRBV5-4 CASSFTGDEQFF
TRBV6-5 CASSYSNTITEAFF
TRBV5-6 CASSPGQGVQPQHF
TRBV5-6 CASTGGGPSYNSPLHF
TRBV11-1 CASSLDSTGGGHGYTF